These 22 T cell receptor beta chains came from one sample sequenced in a study of T-cell reconstitution after alpha-beta-depleted transplantation in children. During its preparation, the TCRbeta library received unique molecular identifiers. TCRdb called the PCR reads again in MiXCR, with one record for every CDR3 protein. The sample has 500,000 to 600,000 distinct CDR3 sequences; approximately 20% are singletons. This material consisted of PBMCs from the stem cell graft donor, taken from the stem cell graft. The receptors come from a human donor who donated a stem cell graft to a child with acute lymphoblastic leukemia.

This clonotype showed up just a few times. The rearrangement joins TRBV7-3 to TRBJ2-3; TRBD1 is a possible D gene (6 bases). Germline V gene lookup returns CDR1 SGHTA and CDR2 FQGTGA. The V end lost 5 bases, the J end lost 4 bases, and 16 bases lay between the germline ends. The CDR3 is 15 residues long. CDR3 loop: CASSTTGTVADTQYF. The CDR3 nucleotides are TGTGCCAGCAGCACCACAGGGACGGTGGCAGATACGCAGTATTTT.

This clonotype was observed a few times. The rearrangement joins TRBV14 to TRBJ2-1; TRBD1 aligns across 10 bases. Germline values: CDR1 SGHDN, CDR2 FVKESK. Trimming removed 1 base from V and 8 bases from J; junction bases left unmatched: 8. The CDR3 spans 16 residues. The CDR3 region is CASSQVWDRGRDEQFF. The CDR3 DNA follows: TGTGCCAGCAGCCAAGTGTGGGACAGGGGACGCGATGAGCAGTTCTTC.

The chain recombines TRBV20-1 with TRBJ2-3; 9 nucleotides align to TRBD1. The germline CDR1 and CDR2 sequences are DFQATT and SNEGSKA (reference sequence). Trimming at V came to 4 bases and at J to 4 bases, leaving 12 bases not matched to a gene. This CDR3 is built from 16 residues. CDR3 loop: CSAIVLGTGNPDTQYF. In nucleotides, the CDR3 is TGCAGTGCTATTGTACTCGGGACAGGGAACCCAGATACGCAGTATTTT.

CDR3 in DNA: TGTGCCAGCAGCTTTGTAAAGGGGTGGAAAGGAATTAAGACTGAAGCTTTCTTT. Protein: CASSFVKGWKGIKTEAFF. The chain joins TRBV11-1 to TRBJ1-1; tentative D call: TRBD1 (5 bases). CDR3 length equals 18 residues. Germline V lookup: CDR1 SGHAT, CDR2 FQDESV (reference sequence). V was clipped by 3 bases and J by 5 bases, with 25 bases between them.

A few counts support this clonotype. The chain recombines TRBV9 with TRBJ2-7, with 10 bases matching TRBD2. In germline, CDR1 is SGDLS, CDR2 YYNGEE. The CDR3 length is 15 residues. J was trimmed by 1 base and V by 2 bases; bases with no gene match: 3. This chain's CDR3 is CASSVGTSVSYEQYF. DNA for the CDR3: TGTGCCAGCAGCGTCGGGACTAGCGTATCCTACGAGCAGTACTTC.

This clonotype was observed a handful of times. V usage is TRBV29-1 and J usage is TRBJ1-2; D not resolved. This CDR3 spans 9 amino acids. The ends were cut back, 1 base at V and 8 bases at J, with 2 bases in the middle. Per the germline V gene, CDR1 is SQVTM and CDR2 is ANQGSEA. The CDR3 coding sequence is TGCAGCGTTGAAGCAGGCTACACCTTC. Amino acids: CSVEAGYTF. The variable domain in full, with the rest retrieved from reference TRBV29-1 and TRBJ1-2, is SAVISQKPSRDICQRGTSLTIQCQVDSQVTMMFWYRQQPGQSLTLIATANQGSEATYESGFVIDKFPISRPNLTFSTLTVSNMSPEDSSIYLCSVEAGYTFGSGTRLTVV.

The chain uses TRBV29-1 and TRBJ2-2; D is perhaps TRBD2 (6 bases). The ends were cut back, 7 bases at V and 0 bases at J, with 12 bases in the middle. Germline V gene data show CDR1 as SQVTM and CDR2 as ANQGSEA. The CDR3 has 14 residues. The CDR3 sequence is CSGMAGTNTGELFF. CDR3 nucleotide sequence: TGCAGCGGAATGGCGGGAACGAACACCGGGGAGCTGTTTTTT.

The chain couples TRBV20-1 to TRBJ2-1; no firm D call. CDR1 and CDR2 (germline): DFQATT, SNEGSKA (reference sequence). This CDR3 region has 10 residues. Trimming removed 6 bases at V and 5 bases at J, with 5 bases between. This CDR3 reads CSALNNEQFF. CDR3 coding DNA: TGCAGTGCCCTAAACAATGAGCAGTTCTTC.

The rearrangement links TRBV11-2 to TRBJ1-6; 9 bases map to TRBD1. Trimming removed 3 bases from V and 10 bases from J; junction bases left unmatched: 7. CDR3 size: 15 residues. Germline loops: CDR1 SGHAT, CDR2 FQNNGV. The DNA for the CDR3 is TGTGCCAGCAGCTTGAGTTACAGGGGGCAGTCACCCCTCCACTTT. Its protein is CASSLSYRGQSPLHF.

This clonotype was recorded a few times. The chain employs TRBV3-1 and TRBJ2-2, with no clear D. The V end was cut by 6 bases, the J end by 7 bases, with 18 bases between. This CDR3 contains 15 residues. CDR1 is LGHDT and CDR2 is YNNKEL in the germline V gene (reference sequence). The CDR3 nucleotides are TGTGCCAGCAGTAGGAAGGGTTTCGGTGACGGGGAGCTGTTTTTT. This encodes CASSRKGFGDGELFF.

The chain uses TRBV29-1 and TRBJ2-1; D is possibly TRBD2 (5 bases). Germline V gene sequence: CDR1 SQVTM, CDR2 ANQGSEA. There are 15 residues in the CDR3. V lost 4 bases to trimming and J lost 0 bases, with 13 bases between them. The CDR3 spells CSVADSPDSYNEQFF. CDR3 coding DNA: TGCAGCGTTGCGGACTCCCCTGACTCCTACAATGAGCAGTTCTTC.

This clonotype was counted only a few times. The V call is TRBV12-3 or TRBV12-4, the J call TRBJ2-7; the D gene is possibly TRBD2 (5 bases). Trimming cost V 2 bases and J 2 bases, with 10 bases left between them. This CDR3 has 14 amino acids. The CDR3 loop reads CASSLRGKAYEQYF. CDR3 coding DNA: TGTGCCAGCAGTTTAAGAGGGAAAGCCTACGAGCAGTACTTC.

This chain links TRBV4-1 with TRBJ2-7; 7 bases fit TRBD1. Trimming took 1 base from V and 1 from J; bases not matched to a gene: 7. The CDR3 totals 16 residues. From germline, CDR1 is MGHRA and CDR2 YSYEKL. Here the CDR3 reads CASSQGGRTGSYEQYF. CDR3 in DNA: TGCGCCAGCAGCCAAGGGGGAAGGACAGGTTCCTACGAGCAGTACTTC.

A few counts support this clonotype. The DNA for the CDR3 is TGTGCCAGCAGTGTAAATATGAACACTGAAGCTTTCTTT. Protein: CASSVNMNTEAFF. The J gene is TRBJ1-1, the V gene TRBV27; D is unclear. The germline V gene has CDR1 MNHEY and CDR2 SMNVEV (reference sequence). V shed 5 bases and J shed 0 bases, with 7 bases lying between them. The CDR3 is 13 residues long.

The J gene is TRBJ2-1, the V gene TRBV10-3, with 7 bases lining up with TRBD2. The CDR3 consists of 16 residues. Germline-derived CDR1 and CDR2 are ENHRY and SYGVKD. V lost 7 bases to trimming and J lost 0 bases; unmatched junction nucleotides: 9. CDR3 residues: CAINRELAISYNEQFF. The CDR3 DNA reads TGTGCCATCAATCGAGAACTAGCGATCTCCTACAATGAGCAGTTCTTC.

This clonotype was observed many times. This rearrangement joins TRBV13 to TRBJ2-5; 8 bases match TRBD1. After removal of 5 bases from V and 7 bases from J, the junction contained 3 bases not matched to a gene. The CDR3 totals 12 residues. Germline CDR1 is PRHDT and CDR2 is FYEKMQ (reference sequence). CDR3 in DNA: TGTGCCAGCAGCCGAGACAGGGGGACCCAGTACTTC. The encoded protein is CASSRDRGTQYF. The full variable domain, in which reference TRBV13 and TRBJ2-5 provide the parts outside the CDR3, is AAGVIQSPRHLIKEKRETATLKCYPIPRHDTVYWYQQGPGQDPQFLISFYEKMQSDKGSIPDRFSAQQFSDYHSELNMSSLELGDSALYFCASSRDRGTQYFGPGTRLLVL.

J is TRBJ2-6 and V is TRBV28; D may be TRBD2 (7 bases). Germline values: CDR1 MDHEN, CDR2 SYDVKM. V was pared by 3 bases and J by 2 bases, with 11 bases between. There are 16 residues in the CDR3. CDR3 sequence reads: CASSFRGATGANVLTF. DNA for the CDR3: TGTGCCAGCAGTTTCCGGGGGGCGACTGGGGCCAACGTCCTGACTTTC.

The chain has TRBV7-2 and TRBJ2-1; 8 bases agree with TRBD2. The CDR3 loop spans 13 amino acids. Germline CDR1 is SGHTA and CDR2 is FQGNSA. With V trimmed by 3 bases and J by 9 bases, 4 bases remained unmatched. Here the CDR3 DNA reads TGTGCCAGCAGCTTCGGGAGGGCCGGTGAGCAGTTCTTC. Amino acids: CASSFGRAGEQFF.

This clonotype has only a few counts. This chain uses TRBV9 with TRBJ2-7; 10 bases agree with TRBD1. CDR1 and CDR2 from the germline V gene are SGDLS and YYNGEE. This CDR3 region has 16 residues. V was clipped by 2 bases and J by 5 bases; unmatched bases: 10. This CDR3 reads CASSVRDRGLVDEQYF. In DNA, the CDR3 is TGTGCCAGCAGCGTGAGAGACAGGGGGCTAGTCGACGAGCAGTACTTC.

The chain uses TRBV9 and TRBJ2-2; 9 bases align to TRBD2. Germline V CDR1 and CDR2: SGDLS, YYNGEE. J was trimmed by 1 base and V by 0 bases; bases with no gene match: 16. The CDR3 runs to 21 residues. CDR3 residues: CASSVAKLSPSSGVNTGELFF. The CDR3 DNA reads TGTGCCAGCAGCGTAGCTAAGCTGTCCCCCTCTAGCGGGGTGAACACCGGGGAGCTGTTTTTT.

This clonotype was observed a few times. CDR3 sequence: CSAEGQGDIQYF. The CDR3 DNA follows: TGCAGTGCAGAGGGACAGGGGGACATTCAGTACTTC. The chain links TRBV20-1 to TRBJ2-4, with 11 bases lining up with TRBD1. Germline-derived CDR1 and CDR2 are DFQATT and SNEGSKA (reference sequence). The CDR3 is made up of 12 amino acids. V lost 6 bases to trimming and J lost 8 bases; unmatched junction nucleotides: 3.

The chain recombines TRBV6-5 with TRBJ2-3, with 8 bases matching TRBD1. The germline V gene has CDR1 MNHEY and CDR2 SVGAGI. The CDR3 is 17 residues long. With V trimmed by 4 bases and J by 2 bases, 11 bases remained unmatched. The chain's CDR3 is CASSSFLRDRNTDTQYF. The CDR3 DNA sequence: TGTGCCAGCAGTTCTTTCCTCCGGGACAGGAACACAGATACGCAGTATTTT.